The 10 T cell receptor beta chains presented below share a single source sample, sequenced in a study of cytomegalovirus exposure and HLA in healthy donors. The PCR used 60 Vbeta and 13 Jbeta primers. Libraries were prepared by immunoSEQ multiplex PCR; TCRdb keeps only in-frame clonotypes and omits some of them. Its table lists 45,000 to 60,000 clones. Source material: PBMCs. The source is a female donor in good health and CMV-seronegative.

The chain uses TRBV7-8 and TRBJ2-7; D call uncertain. The V end lost 5 bases, the J end lost 2 bases, and 16 bases lay between the germline ends. This CDR3 spans 15 amino acids. Germline V lookup: CDR1 SGHVS, CDR2 FQNEAQ. The CDR3, as DNA: TGTGCCAGCAGCCGACCGGATGAGAGCGCCTACGAGCAGTACTTC. It yields the protein CASSRPDESAYEQYF.

The CDR3 reads CASSVSRDTEAFF. The CDR3 DNA sequence: TGTGCCAGCAGCGTATCTCGGGACACTGAAGCTTTCTTT. The rearrangement joins TRBV9 to TRBJ1-1, with unresolved D. Between the trimmed V and J ends, which lost 1 base and 3 bases, there was a span of 7 bases. Per germline, CDR1 SGDLS and CDR2 YYNGEE. The CDR3 consists of 13 residues.

This chain joins TRBV6-1 and TRBJ2-7; 14 nucleotides agree with TRBD2. Germline-derived CDR1 and CDR2 are MNHNS and SASEGT. There are 16 residues in the CDR3. V lost 4 bases, J lost 4 bases, and 6 bases stayed unmatched. CDR3 residues: CASSGRGTSGGYEQYF. DNA for the CDR3: TGTGCCAGCAGTGGGAGGGGGACTAGCGGGGGTTACGAGCAGTACTTC.

V gene TRBV28 combines with J gene TRBJ1-1, with a possible D match to TRBD1 (5 bases). The V and J ends lost 6 bases and 4 bases respectively, with 21 bases between them. Germline CDR1 reads MDHEN; CDR2 reads SYDVKM. The CDR3 length is 16 residues. CDR3 sequence: CASREEGVGMGTEAFF. In DNA form, the CDR3 reads TGTGCCAGCAGAGAGGAAGGGGTAGGGATGGGCACTGAAGCTTTCTTT.

The rearrangement links TRBV7-2 to TRBJ1-2; TRBD1 agrees at 9 bases. Germline CDR1 SGHTA, CDR2 FQGNSA. Losses at the gene ends were 5 bases for V and 8 bases for J; bases not matched to a gene: 9. The length of the CDR3 is 14 residues. This chain's CDR3 is CASSPGQGIEGYTF. The CDR3, as DNA: TGTGCCAGCAGCCCAGGACAGGGGATCGAAGGCTACACCTTC.

The chain recombines TRBV7-2 with TRBJ1-1, with 8 positions matching TRBD1. Germline trimming cut 7 bases from V and 10 bases from J; bases unmatched to any gene: 8. Germline loops: CDR1 SGHTA, CDR2 FQGNSA. The CDR3 is 12 residues long. This CDR3 reads CASIGAGGGAFF. CDR3 nucleotide sequence: TGTGCCAGCATCGGAGCAGGGGGCGGAGCTTTCTTT.

The chain employs TRBV30 and TRBJ1-1, with D perhaps TRBD1 (5 bases). Looked up from germline, CDR1 is GTSNPN and CDR2 is SVGIG (reference sequence). V was trimmed by 5 bases and J by 7 bases, leaving 23 bases between them. The CDR3 is made up of 15 amino acids. CDR3 nucleotide sequence: TGTGCCTGGGGCTTCCTTGGCGGGGGATATGGTGAAGCTTTCTTT. The encoded protein is CAWGFLGGGYGEAFF.

The chain links TRBV6-1 to TRBJ1-5; possible D gene TRBD1, 6 bases. Germline V gives CDR1 MNHNS, CDR2 SASEGT. Trimming shortened V by 0 bases and J by 7 bases, and 13 bases separated the two germline ends. The CDR3 spans 15 residues. The CDR3 loop is CASSEAGGEKQPQHF. CDR3 nucleotide sequence: TGTGCCAGCAGTGAAGCAGGGGGGGAGAAGCAGCCCCAGCATTTT.

The chain has TRBV19 and TRBJ1-5; D is ambiguous. The CDR3 is made up of 14 amino acids. Trimming removed 5 bases from V and 5 bases from J, with 13 bases in between. Germline lookup yields CDR1 LNHDA and CDR2 SQIVND (reference sequence). The CDR3 sequence: CASSDRVLDQPQHF. As DNA, the CDR3 is TGTGCCAGTAGTGATCGGGTCTTGGATCAGCCCCAGCATTTT.

V usage is TRBV30 and J usage is TRBJ2-3; 9 positions match TRBD2. The CDR3 is 15 amino acids. V lost 1 base and J lost 4; bases outside the gene matches: 6. Germline values: CDR1 GTSNPN, CDR2 SVGIG (reference sequence). The CDR3 nucleotides read TGTGCCTGGAGTGGTAGCGGGAGTGGCCCAGATACGCAGTATTTT. Amino acid sequence: CAWSGSGSGPDTQYF.